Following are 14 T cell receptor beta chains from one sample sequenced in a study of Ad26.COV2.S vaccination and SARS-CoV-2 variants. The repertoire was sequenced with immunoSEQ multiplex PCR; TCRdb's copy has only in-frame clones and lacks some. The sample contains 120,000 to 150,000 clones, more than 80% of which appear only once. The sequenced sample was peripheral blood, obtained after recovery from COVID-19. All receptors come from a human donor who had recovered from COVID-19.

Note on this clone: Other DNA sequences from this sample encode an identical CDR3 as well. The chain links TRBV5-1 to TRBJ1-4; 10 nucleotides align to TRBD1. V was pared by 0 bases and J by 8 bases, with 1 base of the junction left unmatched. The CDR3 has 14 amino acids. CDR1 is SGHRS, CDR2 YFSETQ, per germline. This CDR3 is CASSLGTGGEKLFF. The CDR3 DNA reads TGCGCCAGCAGCTTGGGGACAGGGGGGGAAAAACTGTTTTTT.

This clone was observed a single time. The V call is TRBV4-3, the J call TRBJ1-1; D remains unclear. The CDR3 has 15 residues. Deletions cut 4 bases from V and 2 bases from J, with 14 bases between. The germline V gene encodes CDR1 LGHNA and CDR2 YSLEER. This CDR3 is CASSLGVVANTEAFF. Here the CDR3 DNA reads TGCGCCAGCAGCCTGGGCGTGGTTGCTAACACTGAAGCTTTCTTT.

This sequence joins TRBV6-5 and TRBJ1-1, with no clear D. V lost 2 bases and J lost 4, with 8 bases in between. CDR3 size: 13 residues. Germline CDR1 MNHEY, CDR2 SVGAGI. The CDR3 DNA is TGTGCCAGCAGTTACCACACGGCCACTGAAGCTTTCTTT. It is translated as CASSYHTATEAFF.

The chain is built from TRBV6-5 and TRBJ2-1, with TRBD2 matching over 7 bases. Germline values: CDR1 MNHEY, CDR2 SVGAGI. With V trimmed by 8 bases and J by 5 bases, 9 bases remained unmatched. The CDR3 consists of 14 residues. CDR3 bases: TGTGCCAGCTTACTAGCGACGGGGGACAATGAGCAGTTCTTC. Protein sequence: CASLLATGDNEQFF.

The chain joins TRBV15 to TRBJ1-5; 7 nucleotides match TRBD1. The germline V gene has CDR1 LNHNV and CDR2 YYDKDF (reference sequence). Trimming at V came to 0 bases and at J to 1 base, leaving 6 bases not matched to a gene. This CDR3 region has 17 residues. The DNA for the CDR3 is TGTGCCACCAGCAGAGAGCTACAGGGGCTCAGCAATCAGCCCCAGCATTTT. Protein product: CATSRELQGLSNQPQHF.

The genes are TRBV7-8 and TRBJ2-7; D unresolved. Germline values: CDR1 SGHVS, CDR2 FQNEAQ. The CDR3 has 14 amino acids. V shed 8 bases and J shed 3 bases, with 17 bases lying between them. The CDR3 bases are TGTGCCAGCTTACGGACGGGTATGGGCTACGAGCAGTACTTC. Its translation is CASLRTGMGYEQYF.

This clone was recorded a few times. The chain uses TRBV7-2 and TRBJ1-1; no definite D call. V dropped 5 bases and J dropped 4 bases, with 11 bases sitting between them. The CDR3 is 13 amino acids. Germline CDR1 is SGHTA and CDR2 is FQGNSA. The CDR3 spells CASSPPGSTEAFF. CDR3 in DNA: TGTGCCAGCAGCCCCCCCGGGAGCACTGAAGCTTTCTTT.

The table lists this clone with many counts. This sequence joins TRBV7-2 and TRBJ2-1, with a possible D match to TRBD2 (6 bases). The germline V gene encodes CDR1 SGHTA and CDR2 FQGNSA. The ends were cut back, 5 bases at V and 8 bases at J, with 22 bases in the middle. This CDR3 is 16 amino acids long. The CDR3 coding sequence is TGTGCCAGCAGCCAAGACGCGGGACTCACCGACTATGAGCAGTTCTTC. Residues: CASSQDAGLTDYEQFF.

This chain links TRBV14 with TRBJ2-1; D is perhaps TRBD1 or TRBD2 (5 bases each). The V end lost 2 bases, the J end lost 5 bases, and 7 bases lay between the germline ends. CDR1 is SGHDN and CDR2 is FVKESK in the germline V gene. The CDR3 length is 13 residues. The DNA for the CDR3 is TGTGCCAGCAGCCAACCGGGACACAATGAGCAGTTCTTC. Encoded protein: CASSQPGHNEQFF.

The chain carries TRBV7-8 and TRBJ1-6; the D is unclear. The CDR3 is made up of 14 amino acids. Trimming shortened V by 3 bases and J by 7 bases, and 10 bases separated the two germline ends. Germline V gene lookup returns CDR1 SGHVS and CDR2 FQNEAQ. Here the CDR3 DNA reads TGTGCCAGCAGCTTGGTACTCGGGAATTCACCCCTCCACTTT. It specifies CASSLVLGNSPLHF.

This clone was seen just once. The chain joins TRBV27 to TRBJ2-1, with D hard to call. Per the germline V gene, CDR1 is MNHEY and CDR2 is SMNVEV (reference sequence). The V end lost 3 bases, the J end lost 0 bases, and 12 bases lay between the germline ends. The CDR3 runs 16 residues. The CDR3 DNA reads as TGTGCCAGCAGTTTGCAACTCATGAGCTCCTACAATGAGCAGTTCTTC. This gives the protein CASSLQLMSSYNEQFF.

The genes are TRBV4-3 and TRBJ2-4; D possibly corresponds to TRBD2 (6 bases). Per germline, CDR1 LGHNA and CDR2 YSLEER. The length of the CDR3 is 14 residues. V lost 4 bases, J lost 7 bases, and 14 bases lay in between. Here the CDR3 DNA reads TGCGCCAGCAGCCCGAGTGGGGGAGGCAACATTCAGTACTTC. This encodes CASSPSGGGNIQYF.

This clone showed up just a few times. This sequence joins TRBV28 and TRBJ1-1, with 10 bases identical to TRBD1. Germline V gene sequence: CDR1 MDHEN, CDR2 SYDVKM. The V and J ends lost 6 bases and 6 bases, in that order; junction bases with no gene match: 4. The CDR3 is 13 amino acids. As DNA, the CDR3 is TGTGCCAGCAGCCCGGGACAGGGGCCTGAAGCTTTCTTT. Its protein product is CASSPGQGPEAFF.

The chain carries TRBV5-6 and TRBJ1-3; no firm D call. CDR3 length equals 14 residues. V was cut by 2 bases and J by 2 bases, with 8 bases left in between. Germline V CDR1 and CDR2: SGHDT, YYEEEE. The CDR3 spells CASSFRVTGNTIYF. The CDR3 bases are TGTGCCAGCAGCTTCCGGGTTACTGGAAACACCATATATTTT. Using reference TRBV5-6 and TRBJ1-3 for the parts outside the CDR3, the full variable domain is DAGVTQSPTHLIKTRGQQVTLRCSPKSGHDTVSWYQQALGQGPQFIFQYYEEEERQRGNFPDRFSGHQFPNYSSELNVNALLLGDSALYLCASSFRVTGNTIYFGEGSWLTVV.